This T cell receptor beta chain was profiled in a study of T cell responses to AZD1222 COVID-19 vaccine. Study findings and constraints: Every sample of the repertoires postdated the peak T cell response. A mostly white British donor set with more females was recruited, and clonal diversity was possibly underestimated.

Both about-4-week and about-12-week second-dose recipients were combined. V shed 7 bases and J 6 bases; nucleotides not matched to a gene: 7. The CDR3 has 14 amino acids. Per germline, CDR1 LGHDT and CDR2 YNNKEL (reference sequence). Sequenced by immunoSEQ multiplex PCR; TCRdb stores in-frame clones only, minus some. The profile covers over 120,000 clones, with just over 85% appearing a single time and approximately 4.7% taken by the ten largest. As regards this clone: As yet, its antigen is unknown.

This chain links TRBV3-1 (or the pseudogene TRBV3-2) with TRBJ2-7; TRBD2 matches at 12 bases. The receptor comes from an adult who received the AZD1222 COVID-19 vaccine. The material was peripheral blood, obtained 28 days after the second AZD1222 dose. CDR3 in amino acids: CASTLAGGPGEQYF. CDR3 in DNA: TGTGCCAGCACCCTAGCGGGAGGGCCGGGCGAGCAGTACTTC.